The 22 T cell receptor beta chains below all came from one sample that was sequenced in a study of PD-L1 blockade in urothelial cancer. Time point meaning: peripheral blood 6 weeks after treatment start. The table came from immunoSEQ multiplex PCR; TCRdb's copy has only in-frame clones and leaves some out. The table has around 110,000 clones, 75% to 90% seen once. The sequencing here drew on PBMCs, taken around atezolizumab (anti-PD-L1) treatment. All receptors derive from a man aged 60 to 69 with urothelial cancer.

The V and J genes are TRBV6-6 and TRBJ1-1; possibly TRBD1 for D (6 bases). Trimming cost V 2 bases and J 5 bases, with 18 bases left between them. Per germline, CDR1 MNHNY and CDR2 SVGAGI (reference sequence). The CDR3 extends over 16 amino acids. CDR3 region: CASSYHRGQKITEAFF. The CDR3 DNA follows: TGTGCCAGCAGTTACCATCGCGGACAGAAGATAACTGAAGCTTTCTTT.

This chain uses TRBV5-1 with TRBJ2-1; D is unclear. The CDR3 consists of 13 residues. Germline CDR1 is SGHRS and CDR2 is YFSETQ. Trimming took 4 bases from V and 10 from J, leaving 15 bases between them. The CDR3 spells CASSPAAEWEQFF. CDR3 DNA: TGCGCCAGCAGCCCGGCCGCGGAGTGGGAGCAGTTCTTC.

The V call is TRBV30, the J call TRBJ2-7; 7 positions match TRBD2. CDR1 is GTSNPN and CDR2 is SVGIG in the germline V gene (reference sequence). V dropped 2 bases and J dropped 4; count of bases not matched to a gene: 14. The CDR3 runs to 16 residues. The CDR3: CAWSPGEGLPSYEQYF. The CDR3, as DNA: TGTGCCTGGAGTCCAGGAGAGGGACTACCCTCTTACGAGCAGTACTTC.

The chain is built from TRBV2 and TRBJ2-3; 11 bases match TRBD2. J was trimmed by 6 bases and V by 8 bases; bases with no gene match: 7. There are 14 residues in the CDR3. CDR1 is SNHLY, CDR2 FYNNEI, per germline. The CDR3 DNA sequence: TGTGCCAGCCGAATAGCGGGGGGGCCGGATACGCAGTATTTT. Protein product: CASRIAGGPDTQYF.

J is TRBJ1-2 and V is TRBV27; 7 bases match TRBD1. CDR1 is MNHEY and CDR2 is SMNVEV in the germline V gene (reference sequence). The CDR3 has 16 amino acids. With V trimmed by 5 bases and J by 7 bases, 16 bases remained unmatched. The CDR3 loop is CASSLNVRTGMVGYTF. The CDR3 DNA reads as TGTGCCAGCAGTCTGAACGTGAGGACAGGAATGGTTGGCTACACCTTC.

The chain combines TRBV7-2 with TRBJ1-2, with no clear D. Germline V gives CDR1 SGHTA, CDR2 FQGNSA. This CDR3 spans 16 amino acids. V gave up 4 bases and J gave up 2 bases, with 17 bases separating them. CDR3 DNA: TGTGCCAGCAGCTCCCGCTTGGGCGGGAAGAACTATGGCTACACCTTC. This codes for CASSSRLGGKNYGYTF.

The chain employs TRBV2 and TRBJ2-2, with a weak D call TRBD1 (6 bases). CDR1 is SNHLY and CDR2 is FYNNEI in the germline V gene. This CDR3 region has 15 residues. The ends were cut back, 3 bases at V and 2 bases at J, with 10 bases in the middle. CDR3 sequence reads: CASSDNRANTGELFF. The CDR3, as DNA: TGTGCCAGCAGTGATAACAGGGCAAACACCGGGGAGCTGTTTTTT.

This clone was recorded a few times. The V call is TRBV2, the J call TRBJ2-7, with 8 bases matching TRBD1. Germline CDR1 and CDR2: SNHLY and FYNNEI. V lost 11 bases, J lost 3 bases, and 6 bases stayed unmatched. This CDR3 is 12 amino acids long. CDR3 coding DNA: TGTGCCGGTGGACAGGGCCTCTACGAGCAGTACTTC. Translation gives CAGGQGLYEQYF.

The V call is TRBV5-4, the J call TRBJ2-2; 13 bases agree with TRBD2. The ends lost 2 bases at V and 5 bases at J; junction bases unmatched: 3. The CDR3 contains 16 residues. Germline lookup yields CDR1 SGHNT and CDR2 YYREEE (reference sequence). In nucleotides, the CDR3 is TGTGCCAGCAGCTTAGGACTAGCGGGAGAAACCGGGGAGCTGTTTTTT. It translates to CASSLGLAGETGELFF.

The chain uses TRBV28 and TRBJ2-1; weak D call: TRBD1 (5 bases). The V end was cut by 6 bases, the J end by 4 bases, with 22 bases between. Germline CDR1 is MDHEN and CDR2 is SYDVKM. This CDR3 region has 17 residues. The chain's CDR3 is CASRKSPRDTGYNEQFF. The CDR3 DNA is TGTGCCAGCAGAAAAAGCCCCAGGGATACGGGTTACAATGAGCAGTTCTTC.

The genes are TRBV19 and TRBJ1-1; tentative D call: TRBD1 (5 bases). This CDR3 region has 13 residues. The V gene's germline CDR1 is LNHDA and CDR2 SQIVND (reference sequence). Between the trimmed V and J ends, which lost 8 bases and 3 bases, there was a span of 13 bases. CDR3 DNA: TGTGCCAGTTTCGGCATCAGGGACACTGAAGCTTTCTTT. Amino acids: CASFGIRDTEAFF.

V and J are TRBV6-5 and TRBJ2-3; D might be TRBD1 (5 bases). This CDR3 is 15 amino acids long. V was pared by 5 bases and J by 4 bases, with 16 bases between. CDR1 and CDR2 from the germline V gene are MNHEY and SVGAGI. CDR3 sequence: CASSRAPQGADTQYF. CDR3 DNA sequence: TGTGCCAGCAGTCGCGCCCCACAAGGGGCAGATACGCAGTATTTT.

V usage is TRBV5-1 and J usage is TRBJ2-3; D gene uncertain. Trimming removed 0 bases at V and 6 bases at J, with 11 bases between. CDR1 is SGHRS and CDR2 is YFSETQ in the germline V gene. This CDR3 comprises 14 residues. The CDR3 DNA reads TGCGCCAGCAGCTTGGGAGGAGTGCGGGATACGCAGTATTTT. Translating it yields CASSLGGVRDTQYF.

This sequence joins TRBV11-2 and TRBJ2-2; D might be TRBD2 (7 bases). V was pared by 5 bases and J by 6 bases, with 16 bases between. Germline CDR1 and CDR2: SGHAT and FQNNGV. The CDR3 runs to 15 residues. The CDR3 is CASSPGGGSAGELFF. As DNA, the CDR3 is TGTGCCAGCAGCCCCGGGGGCGGGAGCGCCGGGGAGCTGTTTTTT.

This chain connects TRBV5-1 to TRBJ2-1; 11 bases line up with TRBD2. This CDR3 contains 16 residues. The germline CDR1 and CDR2 sequences are SGHRS and YFSETQ. The trim removed 3 bases at V and 4 bases at J, leaving 6 bases unmatched. CDR3 sequence reads: CASSSAPSGRYNEQFF. CDR3 sequence (DNA): TGCGCCAGCAGCTCGGCCCCTAGCGGGAGGTACAATGAGCAGTTCTTC.

This sequence joins TRBV4-2 and TRBJ1-2; D might be TRBD1 (5 bases). The germline gives CDR1 LGHNA, CDR2 YNFKEQ. The CDR3 sequence is 15 residues long. The V end was cut by 0 bases, the J end by 6 bases, with 14 bases between. CDR3 coding DNA: TGTGCCAGCAGCCAAGATTGGGGGGGATCGGATGGCTACACCTTC. Translating it yields CASSQDWGGSDGYTF.

J is TRBJ2-5 and V is TRBV9, with 10 bases fitting TRBD2. Germline V gene sequence: CDR1 SGDLS, CDR2 YYNGEE. The CDR3 loop spans 17 amino acids. V was pared by 0 bases and J by 5 bases, with 10 bases of the junction left unmatched. In DNA, the CDR3 is TGTGCCAGCAGCGTAGAGGCTAGCGGGGGCTACCTGGAGACCCAGTACTTC. Protein product: CASSVEASGGYLETQYF.

This chain joins TRBV13 and TRBJ1-4; 7 bases line up with TRBD1. The V gene's germline CDR1 is PRHDT and CDR2 FYEKMQ (reference sequence). This CDR3 is 13 amino acids long. V was pared by 3 bases and J by 6 bases, with 1 base of the junction left unmatched. CDR3 nucleotides: TGTGCCAGCAGCTTCGGACAGGATGAAAAACTGTTTTTT. Its translation is CASSFGQDEKLFF.

The chain couples TRBV23-1 to TRBJ1-6; no clear D gene. Being an ORF, TRBV23-1 has a function that is uncertain. V gave up 11 bases and J gave up 9 bases, with 5 bases separating them. The CDR3 extends over 9 amino acids. CDR3 in DNA: TGCGCCGGGCTTTCACCCCTCCACTTT. It yields the protein CAGLSPLHF.

The rearrangement joins TRBV15 to TRBJ2-7; D may be TRBD1 (5 bases). V was clipped by 1 base and J by 3 bases, with 10 bases between them. Germline CDR1 reads LNHNV; CDR2 reads YYDKDF (reference sequence). The CDR3 has 14 residues. The CDR3 sequence: CATSRATEGYEQYF. DNA for the CDR3: TGTGCCACCAGCAGAGCGACAGAAGGCTACGAGCAGTACTTC.

This clone was found a few times. The J gene is TRBJ1-5, the V gene TRBV28, with a possible D match to TRBD1 (6 bases). The CDR3 extends over 15 amino acids. CDR1 is MDHEN and CDR2 is SYDVKM in the germline V gene. V lost 9 bases to trimming and J lost 0 bases, with 15 bases between them. CDR3 in amino acids: CASKQGHNSNQPQHF. CDR3 DNA: TGTGCCAGTAAACAGGGACATAATAGCAATCAGCCCCAGCATTTT.

This rearrangement joins TRBV7-2 to TRBJ2-1; possible D gene TRBD1, 6 bases. The V end lost 5 bases, the J end lost 8 bases, and 16 bases lay between the germline ends. The CDR3 loop spans 14 amino acids. Germline CDR1 and CDR2: SGHTA and FQGNSA. CDR3 bases: TGTGCCAGCAGCGTCTCCGGGACAAACTATGAGCAGTTCTTC. It encodes CASSVSGTNYEQFF.